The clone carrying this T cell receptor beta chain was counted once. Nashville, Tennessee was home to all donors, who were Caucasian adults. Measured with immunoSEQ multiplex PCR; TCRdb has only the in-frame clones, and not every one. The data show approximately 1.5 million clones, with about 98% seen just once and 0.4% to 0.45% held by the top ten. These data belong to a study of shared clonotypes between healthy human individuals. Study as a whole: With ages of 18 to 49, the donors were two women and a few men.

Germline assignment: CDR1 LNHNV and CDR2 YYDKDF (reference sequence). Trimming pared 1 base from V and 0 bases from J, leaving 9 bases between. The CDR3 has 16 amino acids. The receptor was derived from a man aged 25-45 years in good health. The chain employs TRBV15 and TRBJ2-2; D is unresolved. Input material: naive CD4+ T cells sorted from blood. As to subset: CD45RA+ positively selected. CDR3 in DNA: TGTGCCACCAGCAGAGGGCGGAGAGCGAACACCGGGGAGCTGTTTTTT. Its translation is CATSRGRRANTGELFF.